These 18 T cell receptor beta chains share one sample of origin, sequenced in a study of T cell responses to AZD1222 COVID-19 vaccine. Repertoires were generated with immunoSEQ multiplex PCR, while TCRdb's copy carries only in-frame clones and drops some. Of approximately 120,000 clones listed, around 90% are singletons. Sequencing used peripheral blood, obtained on day 0 of MenACWY control vaccination. The receptors stem from an adult in good health.

V is TRBV11-1 and J is TRBJ2-7, with D possibly matching TRBD1 (5 bases). The germline V and J ends were trimmed by 3 bases and 4 bases, with 10 bases remaining between them. The CDR3 extends over 13 amino acids. CDR1 SGHAT and CDR2 FQDESV come from the germline V gene (reference sequence). DNA for the CDR3: TGTGCCAGCAGCTTCGACAGCTCTTACGAGCAGTACGTC. Translation gives CASSFDSSYEQYV.

The rearrangement uses TRBV27 and TRBJ2-1; D not certain. V was clipped by 5 bases and J by 1 base, with 9 bases between them. Germline values: CDR1 MNHEY, CDR2 SMNVEV (reference sequence). CDR3 length: 14 amino acids. DNA of the CDR3: TGTGCCAGCAGTCCAGGAACATCCTACAATGAGCAGTTCTTC. It yields the protein CASSPGTSYNEQFF.

The count of this clone is one. J is TRBJ2-3 and V is TRBV24-1; 8 nucleotides align to TRBD1. V was clipped by 4 bases and J by 3 bases; unmatched bases: 5. Per the germline V gene, CDR1 is KGHDR and CDR2 is SFDVKD. The CDR3 totals 15 residues. In DNA, the CDR3 is TGTGCCACCAGTGACCCGACAGGGGCAACAGATACGCAGTATTTT. Protein: CATSDPTGATDTQYF.

The chain is built from TRBV7-3 and TRBJ2-6; D remains unclear. Per germline, CDR1 SGHTA and CDR2 FQGTGA. Trimming took 5 bases from V and 2 from J, leaving 7 bases between them. This CDR3 is built from 14 residues. The CDR3 sequence is CASSPSTGANVLTF. The CDR3 DNA reads TGTGCCAGCAGCCCCTCCACTGGGGCCAACGTCCTGACTTTC.

The V call is TRBV7-9, the J call TRBJ1-5; the D gene is possibly TRBD1 (5 bases). The V gene's germline CDR1 is SEHNR and CDR2 FQNEAQ (reference sequence). Trimming shortened V by 9 bases and J by 6 bases, and 15 bases separated the two germline ends. The CDR3 length is 13 residues. CDR3 amino acids: CASGRGESQPQHF. CDR3 bases: TGTGCCAGTGGGAGAGGGGAGAGTCAGCCCCAGCATTTT. The variable domain in full, with the rest retrieved from reference TRBV7-9 and TRBJ1-5, is DTGVSQNPRHKITKRGQNVTFRCDPISEHNRLYWYRQTLGQGPEFLTYFQNEAQLEKSRLLSDRFSAERPKGSFSTLEIQRTEQGDSAMYLCASGRGESQPQHFGDGTRLSIL.

The V gene is TRBV28, the J gene TRBJ1-1, with no clear D. Trimming left V 10 bases short and J 5 bases short, with 14 bases between. Per the germline V gene, CDR1 is MDHEN and CDR2 is SYDVKM. This CDR3 region has 12 residues. The chain's CDR3 is CATSSMRTEAFF. The CDR3 DNA is TGTGCCACCTCATCAATGAGGACTGAAGCTTTCTTT.

CDR3 amino acids: CATSDWRGGINEQFF. As DNA, the CDR3 is TGTGCCACCAGTGATTGGCGGGGGGGGATAAATGAGCAGTTCTTC. The chain combines TRBV24-1 with TRBJ2-1; 9 nucleotides line up with TRBD2. J was trimmed by 7 bases and V by 2 bases; bases with no gene match: 5. This CDR3 has 15 amino acids. The germline V gene encodes CDR1 KGHDR and CDR2 SFDVKD.

The CDR3 is CASKIPGPHTGELFF. The CDR3 DNA sequence: TGTGCCAGCAAGATACCGGGACCACACACCGGGGAGCTGTTTTTT. The chain is built from TRBV6-5 and TRBJ2-2, with D tentatively TRBD1 or TRBD2 (5 bases each). The CDR3 has 15 residues. The V gene's germline CDR1 is MNHEY and CDR2 SVGAGI. Trimming shortened V by 7 bases and J by 3 bases, and 15 bases separated the two germline ends.

This chain links TRBV5-1 with TRBJ2-1; 8 bases match TRBD1. V was clipped by 4 bases and J by 3 bases; unmatched bases: 9. Germline CDR1 and CDR2: SGHRS and YFSETQ. CDR3 length equals 16 residues. The CDR3 DNA reads as TGCGCCAGCAGCAAGGAGGACAGGGCCCTCTACAATGAGCAGTTCTTC. Translated: CASSKEDRALYNEQFF.

The V and J genes are TRBV19 and TRBJ2-7; weak D call: TRBD1 (6 bases). Trimming left V 3 bases short and J 4 bases short, with 10 bases between. Per the germline V gene, CDR1 is LNHDA and CDR2 is SQIVND (reference sequence). The CDR3 is 13 amino acids. The CDR3 is CASSIHRGYEQYV. Written as DNA, the CDR3 is TGTGCCAGTAGTATTCATAGGGGGTACGAGCAGTACGTC.

The chain combines TRBV2 with TRBJ1-5; D ambiguous. Trimming left V 3 bases short and J 1 base short, with 13 bases between. The CDR3 is 16 amino acids. The germline V gene encodes CDR1 SNHLY and CDR2 FYNNEI. The CDR3 DNA reads TGTGCCAGCAGTGAGCGAGGAGTCCCCAGCAATCAGCCCCAGCATTTT. Amino acids: CASSERGVPSNQPQHF. Full variable domain (missing parts from reference TRBV2 and TRBJ1-5): EPEVTQTPSHQVTQMGQEVILRCVPISNHLYFYWYRQILGQKVEFLVSFYNNEISEKSEIFDDQFSVERPDGSNFTLKIRSTKLEDSAMYFCASSERGVPSNQPQHFGDGTRLSIL.

For the CDR3, the DNA is TGTGCCAGCTCTAATAGGGTGGACGAAAAACTGTTTTTT. This gives the protein CASSNRVDEKLFF. The chain employs TRBV18 and TRBJ1-4; no clear D. Germline assignment: CDR1 KGHSH and CDR2 LQKENI. CDR3 length: 13 amino acids. V lost 6 bases and J 8 bases, leaving 13 bases between the germline ends.

The chain is built from TRBV27 and TRBJ2-3; TRBD2 matches at 14 bases. V trimming: 0 bases; J trimming: 1 base; junction bases outside the gene matches: 3. CDR3 length: 18 amino acids. Per the germline V gene, CDR1 is MNHEY and CDR2 is SMNVEV (reference sequence). CDR3 bases: TGTGCCAGCAGTTTATCTCCGGGACTAGCGGGAGGCACAGATACGCAGTATTTT. The encoded protein is CASSLSPGLAGGTDTQYF.

The chain links TRBV15 to TRBJ1-6; D is unresolved. Germline V gene lookup returns CDR1 LNHNV and CDR2 YYDKDF (reference sequence). Trimming cost V 2 bases and J 4 bases, with 3 bases left between them. The CDR3 extends over 13 amino acids. The CDR3 nucleotides are TGTGCCACCAGCAGACAGTATAATTCACCCCTCCACTTT. Protein sequence: CATSRQYNSPLHF.

The gene calls are TRBV25-1 and TRBJ1-5; D unresolved. Trimming shortened V by 2 bases and J by 3 bases, and 5 bases separated the two germline ends. Germline assignment: CDR1 MGHDK and CDR2 SYGVNS. The CDR3 contains 13 residues. DNA for the CDR3: TGTGCCAGCAGTGAAGATCTCAATCAGCCCCAGCATTTT. It yields the protein CASSEDLNQPQHF. The variable domain in full, completed from reference TRBV25-1 and TRBJ1-5, reads EADIYQTPRYLVIGTGKKITLECSQTMGHDKMYWYQQDPGMELHLIHYSYGVNSTEKGDLSSESTVSRIRTEHFPLTLESARPSHTSQYLCASSEDLNQPQHFGDGTRLSIL.

V gene TRBV6-2 or TRBV6-3 combines with J gene TRBJ1-3, with D hard to call. The ends were cut back, 0 bases at V and 0 bases at J, with 9 bases in the middle. Germline loops: CDR1 MNHEY, CDR2 SVGEGT. The CDR3 totals 16 residues. CDR3 coding DNA: TGTGCCAGCAGTTACTCGATTTCCGTCTCTGGAAACACCATATATTTT. Its translation: CASSYSISVSGNTIYF.

This clone was picked up one time. J is TRBJ2-3 and V is TRBV12-3 or TRBV12-4; D not resolved. This CDR3 is built from 12 residues. Trimming removed 4 bases at V and 4 bases at J, with 6 bases between. CDR3 in DNA: TGTGCCAGCAGTTCCAGCGCAGATACGCAGTATTTT. Translation gives CASSSSADTQYF.

The rearrangement links TRBV11-2 to TRBJ2-7; 8 bases are a match to TRBD1. J gave up 2 bases and V 4 bases, and 10 bases lay outside the gene matches. The germline CDR1 and CDR2 sequences are SGHAT and FQNNGV. The CDR3 runs to 16 residues. The CDR3 region has the DNA TGTGCCAGCAGCTCCGTGGTGGACAGGGCTCCCTACGAGCAGTACTTC. Residues: CASSSVVDRAPYEQYF. Full variable domain (rest looked up from reference TRBV11-2 and TRBJ2-7): EAGVAQSPRYKIIEKRQSVAFWCNPISGHATLYWYQQILGQGPKLLIQFQNNGVVDDSQLPKDRFSAERLKGVDSTLKIQPAKLEDSAVYLCASSSVVDRAPYEQYFGPGTRLTVT.